This TCR beta chain was captured by sequencing in a study of response to subunit inactivated influenza vaccine (dated by TCRdb to 2016 to 2019). Background on the whole study: Deep quantitative T cell receptor repertoire profiling was used in the study to track responses to a trivalent subunit inactivated influenza vaccine.

This clonotype was seen repeatedly, ten times or more. Its cognate antigen has yet to be identified. Base qualities are not recorded, but no much larger clone differs from it by a single base. The CDR3 spans 19 residues, from the cysteine through the phenylalanine. The read is trimmed to its CDR3 DNA, 57 bases read in frame from base 1. Unmatched junction bases come to 12, with V trimmed by 6 bases and J by 1 base. Sequences MDHEN (CDR1) and SYDVKM (CDR2) are obtained from the germline V gene. Libraries were made using RT-PCR. Sequenced on an Illumina HiSeq 2500. The public sequencing data were trimmed at Q25 with fastp and processed into clonotypes with MiXCR by TCRdb, which kept only in-frame beta chains. Every distinct CDR3 protein forms one entry, paired with its most common genes and DNA. The sample has roughly 650,000 distinct CDR3 sequences on record, 12% to 15% of them singletons. Jointly, the top ten make up about 7.4% of the sample.

Here is what the overall study found, with its caveats: The authors proposed that each seasonal influenza vaccination may bring in only a limited number of new T cells.

The sequence is built from TRBV28 and TRBJ2-7; TRBD2 lines up with 16 middle nucleotides. The sequencing here drew on PBMCs from blood, taken less than 15 days before vaccination. This receptor was taken from a man in his forties or fifties who received an inactivated influenza vaccine. Donor details come from another sample of the same person, matched by shared clones. The sequence in DNA is TGTGCCAGCAGCTCCCACGGGACTAGCGGGAGGGCCTTATCCTACGAGCAGTACTTC. This codes for CASSSHGTSGRALSYEQYF.